Below, 22 T cell receptor beta chains from the same sample are listed, as sequenced in a study of Graves' ophthalmopathy and Graves' hyperthyroidism. Amplified TCR beta CDR3 regions were obtained using RNA transcripts as template. First-round RT-PCR used HTBI primers; second-round multiplex PCR followed. TCRdb recomputed calls from the multiplex PCR reads with MiXCR, one row per CDR3 protein. Among fewer than 250,000 distinct CDR3 sequences, 25% to 35% were seen once, and the ten largest hold approximately 9%. The source material was peripheral blood. The receptors here all came from a man aged 45-65 years with Graves' ophthalmopathy.

This clonotype appeared a few times. The chain has TRBV6-1 and TRBJ1-3; D is ambiguous. The V end was cut by 7 bases, the J end by 0 bases, with 7 bases between. From germline, CDR1 is MNHNS and CDR2 SASEGT. This CDR3 region has 13 residues. DNA of the CDR3: TGTGCCAGCAAGCCTTTCTCTGGAAACACCATATATTTT. It encodes CASKPFSGNTIYF.

This clonotype has only a few counts. The V gene is TRBV11-1, the J gene TRBJ1-1; TRBD1 matches at 7 bases. CDR3 length: 17 residues. Germline CDR1 reads SGHAT; CDR2 reads FQDESV (reference sequence). V gave up 6 bases and J gave up 1 base; unmatched junction bases: 14. The CDR3 DNA reads as TGTGCCAGCAGGGGACTAGCCCGGGACAGAAAGAACACTGAAGCTTTCTTT. It codes for CASRGLARDRKNTEAFF.

The V gene is TRBV20-1, the J gene TRBJ1-1; no clear D. Trimming removed 6 bases at V and 1 base at J, with 12 bases between. Germline loops: CDR1 DFQATT, CDR2 SNEGSKA (reference sequence). The CDR3 length is 13 residues. This chain's CDR3 is CSAPGRGNTEAFF. In DNA, the CDR3 is TGCAGTGCCCCGGGCAGAGGGAACACTGAAGCTTTCTTT.

This clonotype was observed many times. The genes are TRBV6-2 or TRBV6-3 and TRBJ2-7; 10 bases map to TRBD2. The CDR3 extends over 16 amino acids. V shed 1 base, J shed 1 base, and the junction held 4 bases outside the gene matches. Looked up from germline, CDR1 is MNHEY and CDR2 is SVGEGT. The CDR3: CASSYFRTSGSYEQYF. In nucleotides, the CDR3 is TGTGCCAGCAGTTACTTCAGGACTAGCGGTTCCTACGAGCAGTACTTC.

This clonotype was counted a few times. The rearrangement joins TRBV6-5 to TRBJ2-7, with D perhaps matching TRBD2 (5 bases). The CDR3 has 17 residues. Germline CDR1 and CDR2: MNHEY and SVGAGI. The germline V and J ends were trimmed by 0 bases and 0 bases, with 15 bases remaining between them. Here the CDR3 reads CASSYSGDSSSSYEQYF. As DNA, the CDR3 is TGTGCCAGCAGTTACTCGGGAGACTCGTCGAGCTCCTACGAGCAGTACTTC.

This rearrangement joins TRBV7-2 to TRBJ2-5; 11 positions agree with TRBD2. This CDR3 has 16 amino acids. Germline assignment: CDR1 SGHTA and CDR2 FQGNSA. The V segment lost 5 bases and the J segment 7 bases; nucleotides outside the gene matches: 12. CDR3 bases: TGTGCCAGCAGCCCCGGGACTAGCGGACAGAGCGGGACCCAGTACTTC. Translated, it gives CASSPGTSGQSGTQYF.

This clonotype was observed many times. The chain is built from TRBV6-1 and TRBJ1-1; D unclear. The V gene lost 4 bases and the J gene lost 6 bases, with 12 bases spanning the gap. Germline V gene data show CDR1 as MNHNS and CDR2 as SASEGT. The CDR3 is 13 amino acids. CDR3 sequence: CASSVRRIAEAFF. Here the CDR3 DNA reads TGTGCCAGCAGTGTCCGACGGATCGCTGAAGCTTTCTTT.

The V and J genes are TRBV19 and TRBJ2-7; 9 bases agree with TRBD1. V lost 5 bases to trimming and J lost 3 bases; unmatched junction nucleotides: 8. This CDR3 contains 15 residues. Germline-derived CDR1 and CDR2 are LNHDA and SQIVND (reference sequence). The CDR3 protein is CASSPGQGGFYEQYF. DNA for the CDR3: TGTGCCAGTAGTCCGGGACAGGGTGGGTTCTACGAGCAGTACTTC. The whole variable domain, remainder taken from reference TRBV19 and TRBJ2-7, is DGGITQSPKYLFRKEGQNVTLSCEQNLNHDAMYWYRQDPGQGLRLIYYSQIVNDFQKGDIAEGYSVSREKKESFPLTVTSAQKNPTAFYLCASSPGQGGFYEQYFGPGTRLTVT.

There are many counts of this clonotype. In DNA, the CDR3 is TGTGCCAGCTCACCGCCGGGGGGGAATTCACCCCTCCACTTT. Its translation: CASSPPGGNSPLHF. The J gene is TRBJ1-6, the V gene TRBV18; a possible D gene is TRBD1 (5 bases). Deletions cut 3 bases from V and 7 bases from J, with 10 bases between. The CDR3 is made up of 14 amino acids. The germline V gene encodes CDR1 KGHSH and CDR2 LQKENI.

There are many counts of this clonotype. J is TRBJ1-1 and V is TRBV28, with a weak D call TRBD1 (6 bases). The CDR3 extends over 15 amino acids. Germline CDR1 MDHEN, CDR2 SYDVKM. The V and J ends lost 4 bases and 4 bases respectively, with 16 bases between them. The CDR3 DNA reads TGTGCCAGCAGTTCCCCACAGGGATTGGGCACTGAAGCTTTCTTT. Its translation: CASSSPQGLGTEAFF.

This clonotype has ten or more counts. V gene TRBV20-1 combines with J gene TRBJ2-7; a weak D match, TRBD2 (7 bases). CDR1 and CDR2 (germline): DFQATT, SNEGSKA (reference sequence). The length of the CDR3 is 15 residues. V was clipped by 6 bases and J by 4 bases, with 22 bases between them. This CDR3 reads CSATPGAFGGYEQYF. As DNA, the CDR3 is TGCAGTGCCACCCCGGGGGCCTTCGGGGGGTACGAGCAGTACTTC.

The chain employs TRBV19 and TRBJ2-7; D not resolved. The CDR3 spans 12 residues. The V end was cut by 2 bases, the J end by 2 bases, with 4 bases between. Germline values: CDR1 LNHDA, CDR2 SQIVND (reference sequence). CDR3 nucleotides: TGTGCCAGTAGTATATCGCCCTACGAGCAGTACTTC. This encodes CASSISPYEQYF.

This clonotype was seen ten or more times. J is TRBJ2-7 and V is TRBV19; 8 bases match TRBD2. The CDR3 extends over 13 amino acids. Looked up from germline, CDR1 is LNHDA and CDR2 is SQIVND (reference sequence). Trimming cost V 3 bases and J 5 bases; bases outside gene matches: 3. CDR3 loop: CASSIGGRNEQYF. CDR3 nucleotides: TGTGCCAGTAGTATTGGCGGGAGGAACGAGCAGTACTTC. The variable domain in full, completed from reference TRBV19 and TRBJ2-7, reads DGGITQSPKYLFRKEGQNVTLSCEQNLNHDAMYWYRQDPGQGLRLIYYSQIVNDFQKGDIAEGYSVSREKKESFPLTVTSAQKNPTAFYLCASSIGGRNEQYFGPGTRLTVT.

This clonotype occurred many times. V is TRBV2 and J is TRBJ1-1; D call uncertain. This CDR3 has 11 residues. Deletions cut 7 bases from V and 5 bases from J, with 8 bases between. Per the germline V gene, CDR1 is SNHLY and CDR2 is FYNNEI. This CDR3 is CASNRGTEAFF. DNA for the CDR3: TGTGCCAGCAATCGAGGAACTGAAGCTTTCTTT.

The rearrangement links TRBV19 to TRBJ1-5; the D gene is possibly TRBD1 (5 bases). Germline CDR1 and CDR2: LNHDA and SQIVND (reference sequence). CDR3 length: 14 amino acids. V lost 4 bases, J lost 9 bases, and 16 bases lay in between. CDR3 in amino acids: CASSNFGGGGPQHF. The CDR3 nucleotides read TGTGCCAGTAGTAACTTCGGGGGGGGAGGGCCCCAGCATTTT.

The chain combines TRBV6-1 with TRBJ1-2; D unresolved. V shed 5 bases and J shed 4 bases, with 14 bases lying between them. The CDR3 contains 14 residues. Per the germline V gene, CDR1 is MNHNS and CDR2 is SASEGT. The CDR3 region is CASSRTPGSYGYTF. CDR3 nucleotide sequence: TGTGCCAGCAGTAGGACTCCGGGGTCCTATGGCTACACCTTC.

This clonotype was counted ten times or more. The rearrangement links TRBV3-1 to TRBJ1-1, with TRBD1 as a possible D gene (6 bases). Germline loops: CDR1 LGHDT, CDR2 YNNKEL (reference sequence). The CDR3 has 16 amino acids. With 3 bases removed from V and 0 bases from J, the gap between germline ends came to 14 bases. The CDR3 coding sequence is TGTGCCAGCAGCCATCTAAAGGACAGATTGAACACTGAAGCTTTCTTT. Translation: CASSHLKDRLNTEAFF.

The sample holds many counts of this clonotype. This chain joins TRBV7-9 and TRBJ1-2, with TRBD1 identical over 9 bases. This CDR3 has 18 amino acids. V shed 5 bases and J 3 bases; nucleotides not matched to a gene: 16. CDR1 SEHNR and CDR2 FQNEAQ come from the germline V gene (reference sequence). Here the CDR3 DNA reads TGTGCCAGCAGCCCCGCGGCCCTGAGGGACAGGGTTTACTATGGCTACACCTTC. Protein sequence: CASSPAALRDRVYYGYTF.

This clonotype came up many times. The rearrangement joins TRBV19 to TRBJ2-7; 7 bases are a match to TRBD2. This CDR3 comprises 14 residues. CDR1 is LNHDA, CDR2 SQIVND, per germline (reference sequence). J gave up 1 base and V 5 bases, and 5 bases lay outside the gene matches. Written as DNA, the CDR3 is TGTGCCAGTAGTCGCGGGGGTGAGTCCTACGAGCAGTACTTC. As protein: CASSRGGESYEQYF.

The sample holds many counts of this clonotype. The genes are TRBV6-5 and TRBJ2-2; TRBD2 might be the D (7 bases). The CDR3 runs 15 residues. V dropped 6 bases and J dropped 8 bases, with 19 bases sitting between them. CDR1 is MNHEY, CDR2 SVGAGI, per germline. The CDR3 bases are TGTGCCAGCAGATCAGGGAGGGGGGAATGGGGGGAGCTGTTTTTT. Amino acid sequence: CASRSGRGEWGELFF.

This clonotype was seen ten or more times. This rearrangement joins TRBV30 to TRBJ1-1, with D maybe TRBD1 (5 bases). Germline loops: CDR1 GTSNPN, CDR2 SVGIG (reference sequence). There are 16 residues in the CDR3. Trimming took 3 bases from V and 1 from J, leaving 18 bases between them. CDR3 sequence reads: CAWSPGVTTANTEAFF. The CDR3 nucleotides read TGTGCCTGGAGCCCCGGGGTTACGACAGCGAACACTGAAGCTTTCTTT.

This clonotype was counted at least ten times. This chain joins TRBV20-1 and TRBJ1-2; D is ambiguous. CDR1 is DFQATT and CDR2 is SNEGSKA in the germline V gene (reference sequence). Deletions cut 5 bases from V and 8 bases from J, with 6 bases between. The CDR3 totals 9 residues. CDR3 protein: CSADPGYTF. The CDR3 coding sequence is TGCAGTGCTGATCCCGGCTACACCTTC.